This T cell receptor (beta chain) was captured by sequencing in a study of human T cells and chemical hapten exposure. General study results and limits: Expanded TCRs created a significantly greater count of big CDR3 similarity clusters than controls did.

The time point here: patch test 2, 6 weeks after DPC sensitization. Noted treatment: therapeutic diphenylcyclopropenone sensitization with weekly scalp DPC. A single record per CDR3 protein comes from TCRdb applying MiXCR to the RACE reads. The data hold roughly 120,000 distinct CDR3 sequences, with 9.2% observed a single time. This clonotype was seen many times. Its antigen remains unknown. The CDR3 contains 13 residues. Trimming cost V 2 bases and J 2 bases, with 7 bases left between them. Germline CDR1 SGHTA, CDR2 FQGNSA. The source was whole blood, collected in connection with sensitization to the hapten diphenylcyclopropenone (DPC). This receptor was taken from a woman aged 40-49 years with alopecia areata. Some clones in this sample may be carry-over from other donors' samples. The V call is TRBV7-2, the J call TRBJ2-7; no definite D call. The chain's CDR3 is CASSLKVPYEQYF. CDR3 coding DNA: TGTGCCAGCAGCTTAAAGGTCCCCTACGAGCAGTACTTC.